Listed below are T cell receptor beta chains from one sample, sequenced in a study of low-dose radiotherapy and immunotherapy resistance in tumors. TCRdb re-called the reads through MiXCR, storing one row per CDR3 protein. Of under 90,000 distinct CDR3 sequences in the sample, roughly a sixth were seen once. The source was PBMCs, collected before treatment. The receptors derive from a male donor with prostate cancer. The CDR3 runs from the conserved cysteine through the conserved F or W. The order of the fields is V gene, D gene, J gene, clone size, CDR3 DNA, CDR3 protein. The D gene is left open where the match is weak. The listing skips clone size in some rows; elsewhere it reads once, few, many or a size class.

>TRBV30|-|TRBJ1-1|many
TGTGCCTGGAGTGTTTTGTTTGCGAACACTGAAGCTTTCTTT
CAWSVLFANTEAFF
>TRBV29-1|TRBD1|TRBJ2-5|many
TGCAGCGTTGAAGAGACAGGGCCAGAGACCCAGTACTTC
CSVEETGPETQYF
>TRBV19|-|TRBJ2-2|many
TGTGCCAGTAGTATAGTAAGAGACGCCGGGGAGCTGTTTTTT
CASSIVRDAGELFF
>TRBV20-1|-|TRBJ1-1|few
TGCAGTGCTAGAGTAGTAGCCAGGGGAAATTCTGAAGCTTTCTTT
CSARVVARGNSEAFF
>TRBV12-3/TRBV12-4|TRBD1|TRBJ2-7|many
TGTGCCAGCAGTCTAACCGGGACAGGGTTAAGCGAGCAGTACTTC
CASSLTGTGLSEQYF
>TRBV7-2|-|TRBJ2-5|many
TGTGCCAGCAGCTTAAAAGGAGAGACCCAGTACTTC
CASSLKGETQYF
>TRBV19|-|TRBJ2-7|many
TGTGCCAGTAGAAGACAGGTCGATGTGTACGAGCAGTACTTC
CASRRQVDVYEQYF
>TRBV5-1|-|TRBJ1-5|many
TGCGCCAGCAGCTTGTTTTCAAATCCGGGACCCAGTAGCAATCAGCCCCAGCATTTT
CASSLFSNPGPSSNQPQHF
>TRBV29-1|-|TRBJ1-1|many
TGCAGCGTTGAAGACGGCAGGGCTCGCACTGAAGCTTTCTTT
CSVEDGRARTEAFF
>TRBV7-9|-|TRBJ2-6|few
TGTGCCAGCAGCTTAGCGTACGAGTCTGGGGCCAACGTCCTGACTTTC
CASSLAYESGANVLTF
>TRBV25-1|TRBD1|TRBJ1-5|many
TGTGCCAGCAGTCCAAGGACAGGGGGTCAGCCCCAGCATTTT
CASSPRTGGQPQHF
>TRBV10-3|-|TRBJ2-4|few
TGTGCCATCCGTGAGTCTACTTCCAGGGGCATTCAGTACTTC
CAIRESTSRGIQYF
>TRBV5-1|TRBD2|TRBJ2-5|-
TGCGCCAGCAAGGCGGGGGTTTTGGCCTTACCGCAAGAGACCCAGTACTTC
CASKAGVLALPQETQYF
>TRBV6-6|-|TRBJ1-3|many
TGTGCCAGCAGTTACTTCAGGGCTACTGGAAACACCATATATTTT
CASSYFRATGNTIYF
>TRBV29-1|-|TRBJ2-5|many
TGCAGCGTCGGGGACGGCTGGTACACGTACCAAGAGACCCAGTACTTC
CSVGDGWYTYQETQYF
>TRBV2|-|TRBJ2-3|many
TGTGCCAGCGTACGTTCAGATACGCAGTATTTT
CASVRSDTQYF
>TRBV7-9|-|TRBJ2-3|many
TGTGCCAGCAGCTTAGTTACACCGGATACGCAGTATTTT
CASSLVTPDTQYF
>TRBV10-2|TRBD2|TRBJ2-1|many
TGTGCCTCCCGGCGGGGGGACGACATGGGGAATGAGCAGTTCTTC
CASRRGDDMGNEQFF
>TRBV18|-|TRBJ1-2|many
TGTGCCAGCTCAACAGGACGGGAGGATGGCTACACCTTC
CASSTGREDGYTF
>TRBV2|-|TRBJ1-6|many
TGTGCCAGCAGTGGGACATCTAATAATTCACCCCTCCACTTT
CASSGTSNNSPLHF
>TRBV5-6|-|TRBJ2-1|many
TGTGCCAGCAGCTCCCCCGCGGGGTTGCTAGCAGACAATGAGCAGTTCTTC
CASSSPAGLLADNEQFF
>TRBV5-6|TRBD2|TRBJ2-3|many
TGTGCCAGCAGCTTGTTAGCGGGGGAGGCCACGGATACGCAGTATTTT
CASSLLAGEATDTQYF
>TRBV2|-|TRBJ2-7|many
TGTGCCAGCAGTGAACGCACTCAGAGCTACGAGCAGTACTTC
CASSERTQSYEQYF
>TRBV29-1|-|TRBJ2-3|few
TGCAGCGTCTCGATAGGAGCAGGTGATACGCAGTATTTT
CSVSIGAGDTQYF
>TRBV5-5|TRBD1|TRBJ1-2|many
TGTGCCAGCACACAGGGGTCCTATGGCTACACCTTC
CASTQGSYGYTF
>TRBV7-2|TRBD2|TRBJ2-1|many
TGTGCCAGCAGCCCCCTGAGCGGGGGGGACTACAATGAGCAGTTCTTC
CASSPLSGGDYNEQFF
>TRBV2|-|TRBJ2-5|few
TGTGCCAGCAGTGAGGTTGTTTGGCCCCCTGGGGTCGAGCAAGAGACCCAGTACTTC
CASSEVVWPPGVEQETQYF
>TRBV14|-|TRBJ2-4|many
TGTGCCAGCAGCCTCTCACGGGGGAAGGGAAACATTCAGTACTTC
CASSLSRGKGNIQYF
>TRBV6-2/TRBV6-3|-|TRBJ1-1|many
TGTGCCAGCAGTTACAGGGATGAAGCTTTCTTT
CASSYRDEAFF
>TRBV9|TRBD2|TRBJ2-7|-
TGTGCCAGCAGCGTAGGAGAGCGGGGGGGATCCCAGCAGTACTTC
CASSVGERGGSQQYF
>TRBV12-3/TRBV12-4|TRBD1|TRBJ1-6|many
TGTGCCAGCACCCTTAGGGGAGGGGGCCATAATTCACCCCTCCACTTT
CASTLRGGGHNSPLHF
>TRBV20-1|TRBD1|TRBJ2-5|many
TGCAGTGCGCCGGGACAGTATAAAGAGACCCAGTACTTC
CSAPGQYKETQYF
>TRBV19|TRBD2|TRBJ2-1|many
TGTGCCAGTAGTTACAGGACGACTAGCGAAGAGCAGTTCTTC
CASSYRTTSEEQFF
>TRBV5-1|-|TRBJ1-6|many
TGCGCCAGCAGCTTGAGCATATCCTATAATTCACCCCTCCACTTT
CASSLSISYNSPLHF
>TRBV2|TRBD2|TRBJ2-1|many
TGTGCCAGCAGTGAACTGGCTAGCGGGGTTAGAGATGAGCAGTTCTTC
CASSELASGVRDEQFF
>TRBV5-1|TRBD1|TRBJ2-7|many
TGCGCCAGCAGCTTGATGGGACAGTCCTACGAGCAGTACTTC
CASSLMGQSYEQYF
>TRBV7-9|-|TRBJ1-1|many
TGTGCCAGCAGTATAGGAACCAGGGCGGCTGAAGCTTTCTTT
CASSIGTRAAEAFF
>TRBV12-3/TRBV12-4|-|TRBJ1-1|few
TGTGCCAGCAGTTTTTATACTGAAGCTTTCTTT
CASSFYTEAFF
>TRBV6-2/TRBV6-3|-|TRBJ1-1|many
TGTGCCACTGCGCGTGGGGGAACGGGCGCTTTCTTT
CATARGGTGAFF
>TRBV4-1|TRBD2|TRBJ2-3|many
TGCGCCAGCAGCCAAGATCTTTTGCGGGGGGATACGCAGTATTTT
CASSQDLLRGDTQYF